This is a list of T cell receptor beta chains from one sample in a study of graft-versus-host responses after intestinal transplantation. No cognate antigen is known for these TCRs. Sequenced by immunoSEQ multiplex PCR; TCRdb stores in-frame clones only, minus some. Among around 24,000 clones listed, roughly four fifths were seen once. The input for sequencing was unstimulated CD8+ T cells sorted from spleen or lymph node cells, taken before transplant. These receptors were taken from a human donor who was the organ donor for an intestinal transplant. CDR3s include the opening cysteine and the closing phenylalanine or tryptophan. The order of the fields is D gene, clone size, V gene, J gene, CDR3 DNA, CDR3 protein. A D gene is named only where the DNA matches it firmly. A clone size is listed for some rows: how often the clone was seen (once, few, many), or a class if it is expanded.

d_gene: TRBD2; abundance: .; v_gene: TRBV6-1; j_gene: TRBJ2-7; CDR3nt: TGTGCCAGCAGTGAACTAGCGGGCTCCTACGAGCAGTACTTC; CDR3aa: CASSELAGSYEQYF
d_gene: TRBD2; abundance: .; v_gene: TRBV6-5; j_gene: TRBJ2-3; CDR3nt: TGTGCCAGCAGTTACCTGGCTAGCGGGAAAGATACGCAGTATTTT; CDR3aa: CASSYLASGKDTQYF
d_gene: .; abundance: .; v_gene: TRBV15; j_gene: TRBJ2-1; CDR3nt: TGTGCCACCAGCAGAGACCCAGGACTGTCCTACAATGAGCAGTTCTTC; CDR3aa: CATSRDPGLSYNEQFF
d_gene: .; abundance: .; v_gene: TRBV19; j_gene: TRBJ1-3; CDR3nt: TGTGCCAGTAGTATCAGGGGTAGTTCTGGAAACACCATATATTTT; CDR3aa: CASSIRGSSGNTIYF
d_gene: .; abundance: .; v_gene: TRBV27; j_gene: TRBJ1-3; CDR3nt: TGTGCCAGCAGTCTCGGGGGACCAGGAAACACCATATATTTT; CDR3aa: CASSLGGPGNTIYF
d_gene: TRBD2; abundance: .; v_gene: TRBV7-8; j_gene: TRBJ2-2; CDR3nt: TGTGCCAGCAGCTTACTTGCTAGCGGGGGGCCTGGCACCGGGGAGCTGTTTTTT; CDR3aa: CASSLLASGGPGTGELFF
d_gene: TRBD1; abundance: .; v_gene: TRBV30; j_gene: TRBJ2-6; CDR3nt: TGTGCCGGACAGGGGGCTTTGGGGGCCAACGTCCTGACTTTC; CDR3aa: CAGQGALGANVLTF
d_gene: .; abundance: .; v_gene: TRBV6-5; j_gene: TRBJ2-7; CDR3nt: TGTGCCAGCAGTTACACCAGGGTTGAGCAGTACTTC; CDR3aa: CASSYTRVEQYF
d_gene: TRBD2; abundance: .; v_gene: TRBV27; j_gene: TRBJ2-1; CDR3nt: TGTGCCAGCAGACTCGGGGGACTAGCGGTCAACAATGAGCAGTTCTTC; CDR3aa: CASRLGGLAVNNEQFF
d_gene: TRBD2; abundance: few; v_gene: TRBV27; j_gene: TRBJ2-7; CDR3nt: TGTGCCAGCAGTTTAGCGGGGGGGCGGGCCTACGAGCAGTACTTC; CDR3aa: CASSLAGGRAYEQYF
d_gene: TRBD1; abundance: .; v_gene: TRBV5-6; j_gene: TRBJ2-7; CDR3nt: TGTGCCAGCAAAAGCGGGACAGGGGCCTACGAGCAGTACTTC; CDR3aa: CASKSGTGAYEQYF
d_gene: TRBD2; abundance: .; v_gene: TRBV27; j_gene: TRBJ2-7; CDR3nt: TGTGCCAGCAGTTTAAGGTCGACTAGCGGGGGGGCCTACGAGCAGTACTTC; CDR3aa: CASSLRSTSGGAYEQYF
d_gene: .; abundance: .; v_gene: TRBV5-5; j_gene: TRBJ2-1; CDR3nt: TGTGCCAGCAGCCCTTTGGCTCGCAATGAGCAGTTCTTC; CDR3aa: CASSPLARNEQFF
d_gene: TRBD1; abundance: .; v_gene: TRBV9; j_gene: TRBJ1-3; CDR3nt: TGTGCCAGCAGCGTAGGCCTGACAGGGCTGGGAAACACCATATATTTT; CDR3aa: CASSVGLTGLGNTIYF
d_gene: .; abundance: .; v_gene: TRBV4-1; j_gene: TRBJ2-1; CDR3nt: TGCGCCAGCAGCCAAGGGAGCGGAGAGCAGTTCTTC; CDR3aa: CASSQGSGEQFF
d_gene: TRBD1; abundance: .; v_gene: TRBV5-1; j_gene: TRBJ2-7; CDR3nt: TGCGCCAGCAGCTCCCGGGACAGGGCCTACGAGCAGTACTTC; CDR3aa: CASSSRDRAYEQYF
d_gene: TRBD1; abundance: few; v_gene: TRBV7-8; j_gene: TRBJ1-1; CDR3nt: TGTGCCAGCAGCGTGGGCTCAGGGGGCGAAAGGACTGAAGCTTTCTTT; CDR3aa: CASSVGSGGERTEAFF
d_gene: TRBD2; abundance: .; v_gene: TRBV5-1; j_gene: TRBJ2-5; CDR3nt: TGCGCCAGCAGCATAGGGACTAGCGGGATACAAGAGACCCAGTACTTC; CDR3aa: CASSIGTSGIQETQYF
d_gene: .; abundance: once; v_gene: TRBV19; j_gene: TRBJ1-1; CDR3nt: TGTGCCAGTAGTAAGGACAGAGAAGCTTTCTTT; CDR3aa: CASSKDREAFF
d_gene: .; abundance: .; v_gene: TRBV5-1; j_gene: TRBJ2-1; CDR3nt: TGCGCCAGCAGCTTTCATCCAACCTCATCCAATGAGCAGTTCTTC; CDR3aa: CASSFHPTSSNEQFF
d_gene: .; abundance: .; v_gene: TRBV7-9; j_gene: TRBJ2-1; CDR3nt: TGTGCCAGCAGCTCTGACAGGCAGGAGCAGTTCTTC; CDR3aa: CASSSDRQEQFF
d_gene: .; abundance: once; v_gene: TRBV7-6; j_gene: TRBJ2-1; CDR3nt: TGTGCCAGCAGCTTAGGGCAGGACAATGAGCAGTTCTTC; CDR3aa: CASSLGQDNEQFF
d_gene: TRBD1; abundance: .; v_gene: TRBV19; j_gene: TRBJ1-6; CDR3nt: TGTGCCAGTACGGCAGGGGGCTATTCACCCCTCCACTTT; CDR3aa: CASTAGGYSPLHF
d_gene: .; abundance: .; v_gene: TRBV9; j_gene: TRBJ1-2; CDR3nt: TGTGCCAGCAGCGTAGATGTAGGTTGGGCGGCGTGGGGCTACACCTTC; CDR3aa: CASSVDVGWAAWGYTF
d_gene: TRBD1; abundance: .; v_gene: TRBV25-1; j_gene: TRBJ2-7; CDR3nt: TGTGCCAGCAGTGATGGTGGACAGGCATCCTACGAGCAGTACTTC; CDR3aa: CASSDGGQASYEQYF
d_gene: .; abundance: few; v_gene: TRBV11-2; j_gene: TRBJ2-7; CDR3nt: TGTGCCAGCTCATGGCTCAGGGGACTTCACTACGAGCAGTACTTC; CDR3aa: CASSWLRGLHYEQYF
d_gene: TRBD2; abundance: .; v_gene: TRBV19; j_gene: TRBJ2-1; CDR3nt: TGTGCCAGTAGTATAGGGACTAGAGGATTTAATGAGCAGTTCTTC; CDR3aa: CASSIGTRGFNEQFF
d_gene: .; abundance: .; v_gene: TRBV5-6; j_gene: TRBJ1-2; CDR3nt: TGTGCCAGCAGCCCAGAAACAGGGAGAGCTAACTATGGCTACACCTTC; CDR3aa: CASSPETGRANYGYTF
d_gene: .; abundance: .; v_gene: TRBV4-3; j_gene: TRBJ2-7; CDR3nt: TGCGCCAGCAGCCAAGGAAGGGCAGGCGGCTCCTACGAGCAGTACTTC; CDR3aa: CASSQGRAGGSYEQYF
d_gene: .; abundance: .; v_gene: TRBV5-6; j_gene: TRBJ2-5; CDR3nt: TGTGCCAGCAGCTTGGCTCTATCGGGTCACCAAGAGACCCAGTACTTC; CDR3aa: CASSLALSGHQETQYF
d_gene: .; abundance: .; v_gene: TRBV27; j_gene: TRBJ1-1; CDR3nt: TGTGCCAGCAGTTTCTCTCCAAACACCTTGAACACTGAAGCTTTCTTT; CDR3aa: CASSFSPNTLNTEAFF
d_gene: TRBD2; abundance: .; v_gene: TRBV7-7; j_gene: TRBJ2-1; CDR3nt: TGTGCCAGCAGCTGGGGCCTAGCGGAGGGCTACAATGAGCAGTTCTTC; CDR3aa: CASSWGLAEGYNEQFF
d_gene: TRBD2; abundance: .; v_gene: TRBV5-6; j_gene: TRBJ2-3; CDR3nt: TGTGCCAGCAGCAATAGCGGGGGTAGCACAGATACGCAGTATTTT; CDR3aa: CASSNSGGSTDTQYF
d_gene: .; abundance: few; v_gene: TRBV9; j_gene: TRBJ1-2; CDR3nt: TGTGCCAGCAGCGAGTATAACGGGGGGGAATTCTATGGCTACACCTTC; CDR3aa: CASSEYNGGEFYGYTF
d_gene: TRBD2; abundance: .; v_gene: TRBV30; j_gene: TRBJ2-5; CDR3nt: TGTGCCTGGAGTGTTAGTAGGACTAGCGGGAGGAGGAGGTACTTC; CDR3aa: CAWSVSRTSGRRRYF
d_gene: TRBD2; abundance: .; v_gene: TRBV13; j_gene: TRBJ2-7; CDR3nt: TGTGCCAGCAGCTCGACTAGCGGGAGACTCGAGCAGTACTTC; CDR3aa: CASSSTSGRLEQYF
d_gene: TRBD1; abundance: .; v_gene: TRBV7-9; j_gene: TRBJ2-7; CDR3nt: TGTGCCAGCAGCTTAGTTCTCCGGGACAGGGGTTTATACGAGCAGTACTTC; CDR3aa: CASSLVLRDRGLYEQYF
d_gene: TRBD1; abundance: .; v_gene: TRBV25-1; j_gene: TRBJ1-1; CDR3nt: TGTGCCAGCGGACATCAGGGGGCCACTGAAGCTTTCTTT; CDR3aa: CASGHQGATEAFF
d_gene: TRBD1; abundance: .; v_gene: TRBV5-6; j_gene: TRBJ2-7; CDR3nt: TGTGCCAGCAGCTTGGGAGGGACAGGGGCCTACGAGCAGTACTTC; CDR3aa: CASSLGGTGAYEQYF
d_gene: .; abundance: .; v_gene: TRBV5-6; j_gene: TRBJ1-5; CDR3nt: TGTGCCAGCAGCCAAAGTATGTACATCAATCAGCCCCAGCATTTT; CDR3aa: CASSQSMYINQPQHF
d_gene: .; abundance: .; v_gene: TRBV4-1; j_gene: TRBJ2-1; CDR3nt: TGCGCCAGCAGCCAAGACAATGAGCAGTTCTTC; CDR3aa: CASSQDNEQFF
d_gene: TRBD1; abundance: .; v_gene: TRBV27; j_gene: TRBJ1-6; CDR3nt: TGTGCCAGCAGTGCGGACAGGGGAAATTCACCCCTCCACTTT; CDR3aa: CASSADRGNSPLHF
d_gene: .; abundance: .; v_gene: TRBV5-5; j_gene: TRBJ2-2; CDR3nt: TGTGCCAGCACCTCGAAGGGAGAAACCGGGGAGCTGTTTTTT; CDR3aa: CASTSKGETGELFF